These 7 T cell receptor beta chains share one sample of origin, sequenced in a study of blood T cell repertoires in COVID-19. TCRdb's copy holds only in-frame clones and misses some; the assay was immunoSEQ multiplex PCR. Here the sample spans some 280,000 clones, around 91% being singletons. The sample consisted of peripheral blood. The receptors originated from a woman aged 55-75 years with acute or convalescent COVID-19.

This clone appeared a single time. The gene calls are TRBV10-3 and TRBJ1-1; no clear D gene. The V and J ends lost 5 bases and 3 bases respectively, with 7 bases between them. This CDR3 has 12 residues. Germline CDR1 ENHRY, CDR2 SYGVKD. The CDR3 sequence is CAISPEDTEAFF. The CDR3 DNA reads TGTGCCATCAGTCCCGAGGACACTGAAGCTTTCTTT.

The J gene is TRBJ2-7, the V gene TRBV19; 10 bases are a match to TRBD2. Germline trimming cut 6 bases from V and 1 base from J; bases unmatched to any gene: 9. This CDR3 has 16 amino acids. Germline CDR1 reads LNHDA; CDR2 reads SQIVND (reference sequence). The CDR3 here is CASRQALAGVSYEQYF. The CDR3, as DNA: TGTGCCAGTAGGCAAGCCCTAGCGGGAGTGTCCTACGAGCAGTACTTC.

The gene calls are TRBV20-1 and TRBJ2-3, with D possibly matching TRBD2 (6 bases). Germline values: CDR1 DFQATT, CDR2 SNEGSKA (reference sequence). The CDR3 length is 14 residues. V was pared by 3 bases and J by 0 bases, with 10 bases between. The CDR3 nucleotides are TGCAGTGCTAGTCCCGGGAGTAGCACAGATACGCAGTATTTT. Encoded protein: CSASPGSSTDTQYF.

This clone was found once. Other DNA sequences in this sample translate to the same CDR3. J is TRBJ1-1 and V is TRBV5-1, with 7 bases that match TRBD1. V gave up 3 bases and J gave up 5 bases; unmatched junction bases: 7. The CDR3 is made up of 14 amino acids. CDR1 SGHRS and CDR2 YFSETQ come from the germline V gene. The CDR3 nucleotides read TGCGCCAGCAGCTGGGGACAGCGGGGGACTGAAGCTTTCTTT. It encodes CASSWGQRGTEAFF.

This clone was picked up one time. The rearrangement joins TRBV30 to TRBJ2-2; 7 bases agree with TRBD1. Trimming at V came to 0 bases and at J to 8 bases, leaving 6 bases not matched to a gene. Looked up from germline, CDR1 is GTSNPN and CDR2 is SVGIG (reference sequence). This CDR3 spans 14 amino acids. Here the CDR3 reads CAWSVRDRAGELFF. The DNA for the CDR3 is TGTGCCTGGAGTGTACGTGACAGGGCTGGGGAGCTGTTTTTT.

This clone has only a few counts. The rearrangement joins TRBV28 to TRBJ1-5; 9 bases are a match to TRBD1. CDR1 is MDHEN, CDR2 SYDVKM, per germline. The trim removed 6 bases at V and 2 bases at J, leaving 5 bases unmatched. The CDR3 spans 15 residues. CDR3 amino acids: CASRLDRGGNQPQHF. In nucleotides, the CDR3 is TGTGCCAGCAGATTGGACAGGGGTGGCAATCAGCCCCAGCATTTT.

This clone was seen more than once but under ten times. This chain connects TRBV11-2 to TRBJ2-7; D remains unclear. The CDR3 is made up of 13 amino acids. Germline lookup yields CDR1 SGHAT and CDR2 FQNNGV. Between the trimmed V and J ends, which lost 0 bases and 4 bases, there was a span of 7 bases. The CDR3 nucleotides are TGTGCCAGCAGCTTAGATCAGATTTACGAGCAGTACTTC. This gives the protein CASSLDQIYEQYF.